Each of the 30 T cell receptor beta chains below was sequenced from the same sample in a study of blood T cell repertoires in COVID-19. Libraries were prepared by immunoSEQ multiplex PCR; TCRdb keeps only in-frame clonotypes and omits some of them. In the table there are roughly 180,000 clones, around 85% of which are singletons. The specimen sequenced was peripheral blood. These receptors originate from a man older than 75 with COVID-19, enrolled during active disease.

This chain joins TRBV10-3 and TRBJ1-5; D ambiguous. The CDR3 covers 18 residues. The V and J ends lost 0 bases and 2 bases respectively, with 17 bases between them. CDR1 is ENHRY, CDR2 SYGVKD, per germline. The CDR3 sequence is CAISESYGGGHGNQPQHF. The CDR3 nucleotides read TGTGCCATCAGTGAGTCCTATGGTGGCGGCCATGGCAATCAGCCCCAGCATTTT.

The V call is TRBV5-1, the J call TRBJ2-3; D is ambiguous. Trimming removed 4 bases at V and 2 bases at J, with 17 bases between. The CDR3 is 16 amino acids. Per germline, CDR1 SGHRS and CDR2 YFSETQ. The CDR3 DNA reads as TGCGCCAGCAGCCCCTATACACGGAGTTACACAGATACGCAGTATTTT. Translating gives CASSPYTRSYTDTQYF.

This sequence joins TRBV19 and TRBJ2-2; 7 nucleotides align to TRBD1. Germline CDR1 reads LNHDA; CDR2 reads SQIVND (reference sequence). The CDR3 runs to 14 residues. The trim removed 7 bases at V and 1 base at J, leaving 3 bases unmatched. CDR3 amino acids: CASINRGNTGELFF. The CDR3 bases are TGTGCCAGTATTAACAGGGGGAACACCGGGGAGCTGTTTTTT.

The chain combines TRBV19 with TRBJ2-3, with D possibly TRBD1 on 6 matching bases. In germline, CDR1 is LNHDA, CDR2 SQIVND (reference sequence). The ends were cut back, 3 bases at V and 6 bases at J, with 10 bases in the middle. The CDR3 runs to 13 residues. The CDR3 DNA sequence: TGTGCCAGTAGTATTTACAGGGAGGATACGCAGTATTTT. Translation gives CASSIYREDTQYF.

V is TRBV19 and J is TRBJ1-5; 8 nucleotides agree with TRBD1. In germline, CDR1 is LNHDA, CDR2 SQIVND (reference sequence). This CDR3 is built from 15 residues. The V and J ends lost 3 bases and 5 bases, in that order; junction bases with no gene match: 6. The CDR3 nucleotides read TGTGCCAGTAGTATTGACAGGGGAGGCGATCAGCCCCAGCATTTT. Protein: CASSIDRGGDQPQHF.

V usage is TRBV4-1 and J usage is TRBJ1-2, with a tentative D call TRBD1 (5 bases). Trimming pared 1 base from V and 8 bases from J, leaving 17 bases between. The germline V gene encodes CDR1 MGHRA and CDR2 YSYEKL. The CDR3 totals 15 residues. This chain's CDR3 is CASSQGQLSPGGYTF. CDR3 sequence (DNA): TGCGCCAGCAGCCAAGGACAGCTTTCCCCGGGCGGCTACACCTTC.

The J gene is TRBJ1-5, the V gene TRBV12-3 or TRBV12-4; 8 bases agree with TRBD1. The CDR3 has 13 amino acids. After removal of 2 bases from V and 7 bases from J, the junction contained 1 base not matched to a gene. The CDR3 DNA is TGTGCCAGCAGTTTAACAGGGGGGCAGCCCCAGCATTTT. Amino acids: CASSLTGGQPQHF.

V and J are TRBV6-5 and TRBJ1-1; 9 nucleotides align to TRBD1. This CDR3 comprises 14 residues. J gave up 1 base and V 8 bases, and 5 bases lay outside the gene matches. In germline, CDR1 is MNHEY, CDR2 SVGAGI. Here the CDR3 DNA reads TGTGCCAGCCGGGGACAGGGCGGGAACACTGAAGCTTTCTTT. Protein: CASRGQGGNTEAFF.

The chain employs TRBV3-1 (or the pseudogene TRBV3-2) and TRBJ1-1; D ambiguous. Germline V gives CDR1 LGHDT, CDR2 YNNKEL (reference sequence). Trimming removed 2 bases from V and 6 bases from J, with 10 bases in between. The CDR3 loop spans 13 amino acids. The CDR3 coding sequence is TGTGCCAGCAGCCAAATAGATGGTGCTGAAGCTTTCTTT. This codes for CASSQIDGAEAFF.

This chain joins TRBV5-1 and TRBJ1-2, with TRBD1 identical over 7 bases. Looked up from germline, CDR1 is SGHRS and CDR2 is YFSETQ. V was pared by 5 bases and J by 8 bases, with 12 bases of the junction left unmatched. This CDR3 is 14 amino acids long. The chain's CDR3 is CASSYGQAAGGYTF. CDR3 DNA sequence: TGCGCCAGCAGTTACGGACAGGCCGCGGGGGGCTACACCTTC. Full variable domain (outside the CDR3, taken from reference TRBV5-1 and TRBJ1-2): KAGVTQTPRYLIKTRGQQVTLSCSPISGHRSVSWYQQTPGQGLQFLFEYFSETQRNKGNFPGRFSGRQFSNSRSEMNVSTLELGDSALYLCASSYGQAAGGYTFGSGTRLTVV.

V gene TRBV15 combines with J gene TRBJ1-1; D unclear. Germline CDR1 LNHNV, CDR2 YYDKDF (reference sequence). The CDR3 runs to 15 residues. Trimming removed 0 bases at V and 3 bases at J, with 11 bases between. For the CDR3, the DNA is TGTGCCACCAGCAGAGACAAACAGTGGGACACTGAAGCTTTCTTT. It specifies CATSRDKQWDTEAFF. The variable domain in full, with the rest retrieved from reference TRBV15 and TRBJ1-1, is DAMVIQNPRYQVTQFGKPVTLSCSQTLNHNVMYWYQQKSSQAPKLLFHYYDKDFNNEADTPDNFQSRRPNTSFCFLDIRSPGLGDTAMYLCATSRDKQWDTEAFFGQGTRLTVV.

The chain links TRBV5-1 to TRBJ2-7; TRBD1 might be the D (6 bases). V lost 5 bases to trimming and J lost 1 base, with 16 bases between them. The CDR3 is 15 amino acids. Germline V gives CDR1 SGHRS, CDR2 YFSETQ. CDR3 amino acids: CASSPGDMRSYEQYF. In DNA form, the CDR3 reads TGCGCCAGCAGTCCAGGGGATATGAGGTCCTACGAGCAGTACTTC.

This clone has a single count. V and J are TRBV3-1 (or the pseudogene TRBV3-2) and TRBJ1-2; D is unresolved. CDR1 and CDR2 (germline): LGHDT, YNNKEL (reference sequence). This CDR3 comprises 12 residues. Trimming stripped 1 base from V and 5 bases from J, with 5 bases between. This CDR3 reads CASSQGQYGYTF. DNA for the CDR3: TGTGCCAGCAGCCAAGGCCAGTATGGCTACACCTTC.

This clone has just a few counts. The chain couples TRBV12-3 or TRBV12-4 to TRBJ1-5; a weak D match, TRBD1 (5 bases). CDR3 length: 13 residues. The ends were cut back, 5 bases at V and 2 bases at J, with 7 bases in the middle. The CDR3 DNA is TGTGCCAGCAGTGGGGGGGGCAATCAGCCCCAGCATTTT. Protein sequence: CASSGGGNQPQHF.

This sequence joins TRBV2 and TRBJ2-2; D not resolved. V was trimmed by 3 bases and J by 0 bases, leaving 8 bases between them. The CDR3 is 15 amino acids. Germline V lookup: CDR1 SNHLY, CDR2 FYNNEI. CDR3 amino acids: CASSEYRTNTGELFF. The CDR3 DNA sequence: TGTGCCAGCAGTGAGTACAGAACGAACACCGGGGAGCTGTTTTTT.

A single count supports this clone. In the same sample, other DNA sequences code for this CDR3. V and J are TRBV5-1 and TRBJ2-7; 7 nucleotides agree with TRBD1. The V gene's germline CDR1 is SGHRS and CDR2 YFSETQ. The junction had 2 bases not matched to a gene; V was cut back by 0 bases and J by 2 bases. The CDR3 totals 14 residues. This CDR3 reads CASSLATGTYEQYF. CDR3 coding DNA: TGCGCCAGCAGCTTGGCGACAGGGACCTACGAGCAGTACTTC.

The chain carries TRBV21-1 and TRBJ1-3; whether TRBD1, the table's D call, matches the DNA was not checked. TRBV21-1 is tagged as a pseudogene. The CDR3 extends over 16 amino acids. CDR3 protein: CASSKEAGGPGNTIYF. The CDR3 nucleotides are TGTGCCAGCAGCAAAGAGGCAGGGGGCCCTGGAAACACCATATATTTT.

This clone was found once. The chain recombines TRBV14 with TRBJ2-5, with D perhaps TRBD2 (5 bases). Germline V gene sequence: CDR1 SGHDN, CDR2 FVKESK. This CDR3 is built from 14 residues. V was shortened by 2 bases and J by 4 bases, with 11 bases between the two germline ends. In DNA form, the CDR3 reads TGTGCCAGCAGCCAAATGAGGGTTGGAGAGACCCAGTACTTC. This codes for CASSQMRVGETQYF.

The chain combines TRBV6-5 with TRBJ1-5, with D tentatively TRBD1 (6 bases). V lost 6 bases and J 8 bases, leaving 17 bases between the germline ends. Germline V gives CDR1 MNHEY, CDR2 SVGAGI. This CDR3 has 14 amino acids. CDR3 in DNA: TGTGCCAGCAGCAATACAGGGCCCAGGGAGCCCCAGCATTTT. Translation gives CASSNTGPREPQHF.

This chain joins TRBV3-1 (or the pseudogene TRBV3-2) and TRBJ2-4; the match to TRBD1 covers 7 bases. Germline V gene lookup returns CDR1 LGHDT and CDR2 YNNKEL (reference sequence). J was trimmed by 4 bases and V by 2 bases; bases with no gene match: 5. This CDR3 has 15 residues. The CDR3 loop reads CASSQSDRRKNIQYF. As DNA, the CDR3 is TGTGCCAGCAGCCAATCGGACAGGCGAAAAAACATTCAGTACTTC.

This clone was observed a handful of times. This chain joins TRBV7-2 and TRBJ1-2, with D possibly matching TRBD1 (6 bases). Trimming removed 6 bases from V and 2 bases from J, with 13 bases in between. This CDR3 is built from 14 residues. The germline V gene has CDR1 SGHTA and CDR2 FQGNSA. CDR3 sequence (DNA): TGTGCCAGCAGGCCGGGGGGCGCAAACTATGGCTACACCTTC. Residues: CASRPGGANYGYTF.

The V call is TRBV14, the J call TRBJ1-2; no firm D call. Per the germline V gene, CDR1 is SGHDN and CDR2 is FVKESK. Trimming removed 4 bases at V and 3 bases at J, with 9 bases between. CDR3 size: 13 residues. The CDR3 coding sequence is TGTGCCAGCAGCCCCTCGTTAGACTATGGCTACACCTTC. Its protein product is CASSPSLDYGYTF.

V usage is TRBV2 and J usage is TRBJ2-1, with 10 bases aligning to TRBD1. Trimming took 6 bases from V and 3 from J; bases not matched to a gene: 5. Germline V gene lookup returns CDR1 SNHLY and CDR2 FYNNEI. The CDR3 contains 15 residues. As DNA, the CDR3 is TGTGCCAGCAGAGAAAGGACAGGGGGCTACAATGAGCAGTTCTTC. This translates into CASRERTGGYNEQFF.

The chain recombines TRBV5-6 with TRBJ1-2, with D perhaps TRBD1 (6 bases). Trimming removed 0 bases from V and 8 bases from J, with 11 bases in between. CDR3 length: 13 residues. Looked up from germline, CDR1 is SGHDT and CDR2 is YYEEEE. In nucleotides, the CDR3 is TGTGCCAGCAGCTTGGGAACAGGGAGAGGCTACACCTTC. Residues: CASSLGTGRGYTF.

With respect to this clone: Other DNA sequences in this specimen translate into the identical CDR3. The chain recombines TRBV3-1 (or the pseudogene TRBV3-2) with TRBJ1-2; D is perhaps TRBD1 (6 bases). The V end was cut by 1 base, the J end by 6 bases, with 9 bases between. The CDR3 is 13 amino acids. Germline CDR1 LGHDT, CDR2 YNNKEL (reference sequence). The CDR3 bases are TGTGCCAGCAGCCAAGTAGGGGGGGATGGCTACACCTTC. It encodes CASSQVGGDGYTF.

The CDR3 region is CASSAGTGGNQPQHF. The DNA of the CDR3 is TGTGCCAGCAGTGCTGGGACAGGGGGCAATCAGCCCCAGCATTTT. The rearrangement uses TRBV25-1 and TRBJ1-5; 10 nucleotides line up with TRBD1. The junction had 2 bases not matched to a gene; V was cut back by 4 bases and J by 2 bases. Germline CDR1 and CDR2: MGHDK and SYGVNS. The CDR3 contains 15 residues.

The gene calls are TRBV7-8 and TRBJ2-4, with 12 bases aligning to TRBD2. This CDR3 has 14 amino acids. The germline CDR1 and CDR2 sequences are SGHVS and FQNEAQ. J lost 7 bases, V lost 5 bases, and 3 bases had no gene match. The CDR3 sequence is CASSPGTSGNIQYF. For the CDR3, the DNA is TGTGCCAGCAGCCCCGGGACTAGCGGGAACATTCAGTACTTC.

There are a few counts of this clone. The CDR3 loop is CASSASTGGAPPLHF. The CDR3 region has the DNA TGTGCCAGCAGTGCTTCGACAGGGGGCGCACCACCCCTCCACTTT. This chain uses TRBV2 with TRBJ1-6; 10 bases are a match to TRBD1. The CDR3 extends over 15 amino acids. V shed 4 bases and J 11 bases; nucleotides not matched to a gene: 8. Per the germline V gene, CDR1 is SNHLY and CDR2 is FYNNEI.

This chain joins TRBV3-1 (or the pseudogene TRBV3-2) and TRBJ2-7; TRBD1 matches 9 bases. The CDR3 is made up of 18 amino acids. V gave up 1 base and J gave up 2 bases; unmatched junction bases: 12. Germline values: CDR1 LGHDT, CDR2 YNNKEL (reference sequence). The CDR3 region has the DNA TGTGCCAGCAGCCAAGTGCCCTGGCCGGGACAGGGCCCCTACGAGCAGTACTTC. Its translation: CASSQVPWPGQGPYEQYF.

This clone has just one count. V gene TRBV6-5 combines with J gene TRBJ1-2, with a weak D call TRBD1 (6 bases). The CDR3 runs to 14 residues. From germline, CDR1 is MNHEY and CDR2 SVGAGI. V was clipped by 4 bases and J by 4 bases, with 13 bases between them. The CDR3 nucleotides read TGTGCCAGCAGTTTGGACAGAGAAGGCTATGGCTACACCTTC. Translation gives CASSLDREGYGYTF.